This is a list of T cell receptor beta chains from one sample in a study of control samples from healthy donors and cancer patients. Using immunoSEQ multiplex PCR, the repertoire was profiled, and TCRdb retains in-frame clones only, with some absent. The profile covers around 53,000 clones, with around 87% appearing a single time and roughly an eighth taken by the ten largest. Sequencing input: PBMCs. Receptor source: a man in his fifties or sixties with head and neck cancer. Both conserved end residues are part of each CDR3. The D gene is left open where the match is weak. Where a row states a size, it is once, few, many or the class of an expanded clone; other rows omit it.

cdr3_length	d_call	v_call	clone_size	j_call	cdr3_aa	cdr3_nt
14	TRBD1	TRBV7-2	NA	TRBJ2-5	CASINDRAGETQYF	TGTGCCAGCATCAATGACAGGGCAGGGGAGACCCAGTACTTC
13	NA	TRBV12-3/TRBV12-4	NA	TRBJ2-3	CASSQRIADTQYF	TGTGCCAGCAGCCAGCGTATCGCAGATACGCAGTATTTT
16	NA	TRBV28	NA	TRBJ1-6	CASSLGESSYNSPLHF	TGTGCCAGCAGTTTGGGGGAGAGCTCCTATAATTCACCCCTCCACTTT
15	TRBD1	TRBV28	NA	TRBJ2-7	CASSFPPGQGGEQYF	TGTGCCAGCAGTTTCCCCCCGGGACAGGGGGGCGAGCAGTACTTC
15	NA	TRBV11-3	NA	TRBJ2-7	CASSLGGRGDDEQYF	TGTGCCAGCAGCTTAGGCGGCAGGGGGGACGACGAGCAGTACTTC
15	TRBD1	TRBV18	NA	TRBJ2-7	CASSPNGQGSYEQYF	TGTGCCAGCTCACCCAATGGACAGGGCTCCTACGAGCAGTACTTC
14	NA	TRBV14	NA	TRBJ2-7	CASSQDSGSYEQYF	TGTGCCAGCAGCCAAGATAGTGGAAGTTACGAGCAGTACTTC
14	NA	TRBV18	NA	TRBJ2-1	CASSPPVTAGEQFF	TGTGCCAGCTCACCACCGGTGACAGCGGGTGAGCAGTTCTTC
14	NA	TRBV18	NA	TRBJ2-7	CASSPRQESYEQYF	TGTGCCAGCTCGCCTCGACAGGAGTCCTACGAGCAGTACTTC
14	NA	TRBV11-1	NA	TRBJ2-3	CASSSWEDTDTQYF	TGTGCCAGCAGCTCATGGGAAGACACAGATACGCAGTATTTT
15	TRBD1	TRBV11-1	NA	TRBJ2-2	CASSHIQGSTGELFF	TGTGCCAGCAGCCATATACAGGGGTCCACCGGGGAGCTGTTTTTT
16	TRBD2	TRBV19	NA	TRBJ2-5	CASSITSGNSRETQYF	TGTGCCAGTAGTATAACTAGCGGGAACTCCAGGGAGACCCAGTACTTC
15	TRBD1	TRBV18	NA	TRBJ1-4	CASSPRQGTNEKLFF	TGTGCCAGCTCACCTCGACAGGGAACTAATGAAAAACTGTTTTTT
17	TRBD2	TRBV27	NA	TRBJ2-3	CASSFTSGGTPPDTQYF	TGTGCCAGCAGTTTCACTAGCGGGGGGACCCCCCCAGATACGCAGTATTTT
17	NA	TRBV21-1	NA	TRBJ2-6	CASSKRGGFSGANVLTF	TGTGCCAGCAGCAAAAGGGGCGGTTTCTCTGGGGCCAACGTCCTGACTTTC
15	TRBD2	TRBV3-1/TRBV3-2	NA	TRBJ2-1	CASSQDLRGANEQFF	TGTGCCAGCAGCCAAGATCTGCGGGGGGCGAATGAGCAGTTCTTC
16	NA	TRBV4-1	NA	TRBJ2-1	CASSLPRGNTYNEQFF	TGCGCCAGCAGCCTCCCGCGGGGAAACACCTACAATGAGCAGTTCTTC
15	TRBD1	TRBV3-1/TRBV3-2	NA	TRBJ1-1	CASSPTTGGRTEAFF	TGTGCCAGCAGCCCGACGACAGGGGGGCGCACTGAAGCTTTCTTT
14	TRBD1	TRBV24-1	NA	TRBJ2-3	CATSPRYRGDTQYF	TGTGCCACCAGTCCCAGATACAGGGGAGATACGCAGTATTTT
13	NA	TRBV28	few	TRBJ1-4	CASRDGLGEKLFF	TGTGCCAGCAGGGACGGATTAGGGGAAAAACTGTTTTTT
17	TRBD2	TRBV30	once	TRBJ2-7	CAWSGGISGRAVYEQYF	TGTGCCTGGAGCGGGGGGATTAGCGGGAGGGCCGTCTACGAGCAGTACTTC
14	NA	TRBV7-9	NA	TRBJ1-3	CASSLVGNGNTIYF	TGTGCCAGCAGCTTAGTGGGGAATGGAAACACCATATATTTT
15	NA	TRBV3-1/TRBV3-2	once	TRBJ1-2	CASSHRTAANYGYTF	TGTGCCAGCAGCCACAGGACAGCAGCTAACTATGGCTACACCTTC
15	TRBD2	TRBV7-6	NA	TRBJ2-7	CASSRLAGEPYEQYF	TGTGCCAGCAGCCGACTAGCGGGGGAACCCTACGAGCAGTACTTC
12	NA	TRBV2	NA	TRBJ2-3	CASSQDADTQYF	TGTGCCAGCAGTCAGGATGCAGATACGCAGTATTTT
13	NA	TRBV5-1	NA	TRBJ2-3	CASSSDAPATQYF	TGCGCCAGCAGCTCAGACGCCCCGGCCACGCAGTATTTT
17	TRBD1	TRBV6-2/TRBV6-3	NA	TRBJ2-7	CASSYRIGTVTTYEQYF	TGTGCCAGCAGTTACCGGATTGGGACAGTGACGACCTACGAGCAGTACTTC
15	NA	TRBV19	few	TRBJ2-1	CASSIRQPSYNEQFF	TGTGCCAGTAGTATCAGACAGCCCTCCTACAATGAGCAGTTCTTC
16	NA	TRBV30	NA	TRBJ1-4	CAWSQNRGARNEKLFF	TGTGCCTGGAGTCAAAACCGGGGGGCGCGTAATGAAAAACTGTTTTTT
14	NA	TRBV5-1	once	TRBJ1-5	CASSPGPQNQPQHF	TGCGCCAGCAGCCCGGGACCACAAAATCAGCCCCAGCATTTT
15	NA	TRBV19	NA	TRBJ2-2	CASSISTDNTGELFF	TGTGCCAGTAGTATATCTACAGATAACACCGGGGAGCTGTTTTTT
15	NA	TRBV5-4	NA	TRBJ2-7	CASSLRGTALYEQYF	TGTGCCAGCAGCTTGCGCGGGACAGCCCTCTACGAGCAGTACTTC
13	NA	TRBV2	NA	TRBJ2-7	CASLPDIGYEQYF	TGTGCCAGCCTCCCTGACATCGGGTACGAGCAGTACTTC
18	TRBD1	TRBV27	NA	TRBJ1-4	CASSLARPWAGGVEKLFF	TGTGCCAGCAGTTTGGCTCGCCCTTGGGCAGGGGGTGTTGAAAAACTGTTTTTT
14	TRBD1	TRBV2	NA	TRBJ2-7	CASAPGQGIYEQYF	TGTGCCAGCGCCCCGGGACAGGGGATCTACGAGCAGTACTTC
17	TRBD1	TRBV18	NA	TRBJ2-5	CASSPTTTGQGSQTQYF	TGTGCCAGCTCACCTACCACAACGGGACAGGGATCGCAGACCCAGTACTTC
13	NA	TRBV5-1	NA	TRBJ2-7	CASSPGQIYEQYF	TGCGCCAGCAGCCCTGGACAGATCTACGAGCAGTACTTC
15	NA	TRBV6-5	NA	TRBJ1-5	CASRGGGPSNQPQHF	TGTGCCAGCCGGGGCGGGGGCCCGAGCAATCAGCCCCAGCATTTT
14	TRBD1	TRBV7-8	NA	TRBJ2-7	CASSLVRDSYEQYF	TGTGCCAGCAGCTTAGTCCGGGACAGCTACGAGCAGTACTTC
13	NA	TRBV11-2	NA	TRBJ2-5	CASSLSQQETQYF	TGTGCCAGCAGCTTGAGTCAGCAAGAGACCCAGTACTTC
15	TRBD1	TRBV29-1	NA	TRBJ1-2	CSVPGQGPSNYGYTF	TGCAGCGTACCGGGACAGGGGCCTTCTAACTATGGCTACACCTTC
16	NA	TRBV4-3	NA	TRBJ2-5	CASSRHVRAQQETQYF	TGCGCCAGCAGCCGCCACGTGCGGGCGCAACAAGAGACCCAGTACTTC
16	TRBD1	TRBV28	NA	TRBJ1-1	CASRGTQQGINTEAFF	TGTGCCAGCAGGGGGACCCAACAGGGGATAAACACTGAAGCTTTCTTT